Listed here are 32 T cell receptor beta chains from one sample, sequenced in a study of T cell changes during pregnancy in multiple sclerosis. Assay used: immunoSEQ multiplex PCR; TCRdb lists only in-frame clones, some missing. The data show roughly 57,000 clones, roughly nine tenths seen once. The material sequenced was peripheral blood, taken in the first trimester of pregnancy. The origin of the receptors is a female donor with multiple sclerosis, enrolled in a pregnancy study.

The rearrangement uses TRBV2 and TRBJ2-7; TRBD2 agrees at 12 bases. The V gene end was trimmed by 3 bases and the J gene end by 6 bases; junction bases not matched to a gene: 3. CDR1 is SNHLY, CDR2 FYNNEI, per germline. The CDR3 extends over 14 amino acids. In DNA form, the CDR3 reads TGTGCCAGCAGTGATAGGACTAGCGGGACCGAGCAGTACTTC. Protein product: CASSDRTSGTEQYF. Together with reference TRBV2 and TRBJ2-7, the CDR3 gives the full variable domain: EPEVTQTPSHQVTQMGQEVILRCVPISNHLYFYWYRQILGQKVEFLVSFYNNEISEKSEIFDDQFSVERPDGSNFTLKIRSTKLEDSAMYFCASSDRTSGTEQYFGPGTRLTVT.

This rearrangement joins TRBV5-8 to TRBJ1-1, with TRBD1 matching 9 bases. The V segment lost 0 bases and the J segment 9 bases; nucleotides outside the gene matches: 6. CDR3 length: 14 residues. The V gene's germline CDR1 is SGHTS and CDR2 YDEGEE. This CDR3 is CASSLGQGVSQAFF. Here the CDR3 DNA reads TGTGCCAGCAGCTTGGGACAGGGGGTTTCGCAAGCTTTCTTT.

Here the CDR3 reads CASSYSRGNQPQHF. CDR3 bases: TGTGCCAGCAGCTATTCTAGAGGAAATCAGCCCCAGCATTTT. The rearrangement joins TRBV13 to TRBJ1-5; D remains ambiguous. This CDR3 spans 14 amino acids. V was shortened by 4 bases and J by 4 bases, with 11 bases between the two germline ends. In germline, CDR1 is PRHDT, CDR2 FYEKMQ (reference sequence).

CDR3 loop: CASSQDRPGQGTDSNQPQHF. The DNA for the CDR3 is TGTGCCAGCAGCCAAGATCGTCCGGGACAGGGGACTGATAGCAATCAGCCCCAGCATTTT. This chain links TRBV14 with TRBJ1-5; 10 nucleotides line up with TRBD1. Germline assignment: CDR1 SGHDN and CDR2 FVKESK. CDR3 length: 20 amino acids. Losses at the gene ends were 0 bases for V and 0 bases for J; bases not matched to a gene: 11.

This clone was picked up one time. The rearrangement links TRBV7-9 to TRBJ2-5; a weak D match, TRBD1 (5 bases). CDR1 SEHNR and CDR2 FQNEAQ come from the germline V gene (reference sequence). The CDR3 runs 14 residues. The V gene lost 1 base and the J gene lost 14 bases, with 20 bases spanning the gap. The CDR3 coding sequence is TGTGCCAGCAGCTTAGTACCCCCCCGCGACAGAGGCTACTTC. The encoded protein is CASSLVPPRDRGYF.

The chain is built from TRBV6-5 and TRBJ2-7; 8 nucleotides align to TRBD2. The CDR3 is made up of 14 amino acids. Trimming at V came to 1 base and at J to 6 bases, leaving 5 bases not matched to a gene. The germline CDR1 and CDR2 sequences are MNHEY and SVGAGI. In DNA form, the CDR3 reads TGTGCCAGCAGTTACTACGACGGGAGGGCCGAGCAGTACTTC. It is translated as CASSYYDGRAEQYF.

This chain uses TRBV5-5 with TRBJ1-1; D is ambiguous. Germline V gives CDR1 SGHKS, CDR2 YYEKEE (reference sequence). This CDR3 is built from 13 residues. Trimming shortened V by 4 bases and J by 3 bases, and 10 bases separated the two germline ends. CDR3 in DNA: TGTGCCAGCAGCCCAAGAGGAGACACTGAAGCTTTCTTT. Its protein product is CASSPRGDTEAFF. The entire variable domain, with the rest obtained from reference TRBV5-5 and TRBJ1-1, is as follows: DAGVTQSPTHLIKTRGQQVTLRCSPISGHKSVSWYQQVLGQGPQFIFQYYEKEERGRGNFPDRFSARQFPNYSSELNVNALLLGDSALYLCASSPRGDTEAFFGQGTRLTVV.

The rearrangement uses TRBV6-6 and TRBJ1-3; maybe TRBD1 (5 bases). The CDR3 has 13 residues. Germline loops: CDR1 MNHNY, CDR2 SVGAGI (reference sequence). The V end was cut by 6 bases, the J end by 5 bases, with 11 bases between. Here the CDR3 DNA reads TGTGCCAGCAGGGGGGGAGGGCGAAACACCATATATTTT. Translation: CASRGGGRNTIYF.

The chain uses TRBV10-3 and TRBJ2-5; 9 bases are shared with TRBD2. Germline V gene lookup returns CDR1 ENHRY and CDR2 SYGVKD. The CDR3 contains 14 residues. V shed 6 bases, J shed 4 bases, and the junction held 6 bases outside the gene matches. In nucleotides, the CDR3 is TGTGCCATCAGGAGCGGGGGGCCCTCAGAGACCCAGTACTTC. As protein: CAIRSGGPSETQYF.

The J gene is TRBJ2-6, the V gene TRBV2; a weak D match, TRBD2 (5 bases). V was clipped by 9 bases and J by 0 bases, with 6 bases between them. The germline CDR1 and CDR2 sequences are SNHLY and FYNNEI. The CDR3 spans 13 residues. The CDR3 DNA sequence: TGTGCCAGGGGAGCCTCTGGGGCCAACGTCCTGACTTTC. Translated, it gives CARGASGANVLTF.

The rearrangement uses TRBV10-2 and TRBJ2-1; 9 bases fit TRBD2. From germline, CDR1 is WSHSY and CDR2 SAAADI. CDR3 length: 17 residues. The trim removed 0 bases at V and 8 bases at J, leaving 11 bases unmatched. The CDR3 loop is CASSESTAAGGQDEQFF. The CDR3 coding sequence is TGCGCCAGCAGTGAGTCGACGGCGGCGGGAGGGCAGGATGAGCAGTTCTTC.

The V call is TRBV11-2, the J call TRBJ2-2; D not certain. Trimming removed 5 bases at V and 1 base at J, with 5 bases between. The CDR3 sequence is 13 residues long. Germline CDR1 is SGHAT and CDR2 is FQNNGV. The CDR3 loop is CASSTRNTGELFF. The CDR3 DNA reads as TGTGCCAGCAGCACTCGGAACACCGGGGAGCTGTTTTTT.

This clone was counted between two and nine times. This chain joins TRBV2 and TRBJ2-1; the D gene is possibly TRBD1 (5 bases). V was clipped by 1 base and J by 9 bases, with 13 bases between them. There are 14 residues in the CDR3. Germline lookup yields CDR1 SNHLY and CDR2 FYNNEI. The CDR3 protein is CASSEGRANIEQFF. CDR3 nucleotide sequence: TGTGCCAGCAGTGAAGGCAGGGCCAATATTGAGCAGTTCTTC.

This chain joins TRBV18 and TRBJ1-1; a weak D match, TRBD1 (5 bases). CDR3 length: 16 amino acids. Germline-derived CDR1 and CDR2 are KGHSH and LQKENI. V gave up 3 bases and J gave up 3 bases, with 17 bases separating them. The CDR3 is CASSPFSSRGHTEAFF. The CDR3 region has the DNA TGTGCCAGCTCACCTTTCTCTAGTAGGGGTCACACTGAAGCTTTCTTT.

The chain employs TRBV25-1 and TRBJ1-4; 10 positions agree with TRBD1. This CDR3 has 15 residues. V shed 5 bases and J 8 bases; nucleotides not matched to a gene: 8. Per germline, CDR1 MGHDK and CDR2 SYGVNS. The CDR3 DNA reads as TGTGCCAGCAGTCCTCCTGGGACAGGGGAAGAAAAACTGTTTTTT. It encodes CASSPPGTGEEKLFF.

This chain uses TRBV28 with TRBJ1-5; 12 nucleotides agree with TRBD1. CDR3 length equals 16 residues. The germline V gene encodes CDR1 MDHEN and CDR2 SYDVKM. J gave up 3 bases and V 4 bases, and 4 bases lay outside the gene matches. CDR3 bases: TGTGCCAGCAGTTCGGGACAGGGGGCTGCCAATCAGCCCCAGCATTTT. Protein sequence: CASSSGQGAANQPQHF.

This chain joins TRBV4-3 and TRBJ1-3, with 8 bases matching TRBD1. The ends lost 4 bases at V and 0 bases at J; junction bases unmatched: 8. Germline CDR1 and CDR2: LGHNA and YSLEER. The CDR3 runs 17 residues. The CDR3: CASSPHPGTGSGNTIYF. The CDR3 DNA reads as TGCGCCAGCAGCCCCCACCCCGGGACAGGCTCTGGAAACACCATATATTTT.

The chain has TRBV7-2 and TRBJ2-7; TRBD2 is a possible D gene (6 bases). CDR1 and CDR2 (germline): SGHTA, FQGNSA. The V and J ends lost 5 bases and 4 bases respectively, with 12 bases between them. The CDR3 runs 13 residues. The CDR3 region is CASSPTSQYEQYF. The CDR3 nucleotides are TGTGCCAGCAGCCCGACTAGTCAATACGAGCAGTACTTC.

Written as DNA, the CDR3 is TGTGCCAGCAGTGAGTACAGGGGCCACAATGAGCAGTTCTTC. Translation: CASSEYRGHNEQFF. The chain has TRBV25-1 and TRBJ2-1, with TRBD1 matching over 7 bases. This CDR3 region has 14 residues. CDR1 MGHDK and CDR2 SYGVNS come from the germline V gene. Losses at the gene ends were 3 bases for V and 5 bases for J; bases not matched to a gene: 4.

This clone was recorded once. CDR3 protein: CASSLAPRDTQYF. CDR3 nucleotides: TGCGCCAGCAGCTTGGCCCCCAGGGATACGCAGTATTTT. The rearrangement joins TRBV5-1 to TRBJ2-3, with D uncertain. The CDR3 totals 13 residues. Germline values: CDR1 SGHRS, CDR2 YFSETQ. Trimming removed 0 bases at V and 6 bases at J, with 8 bases between.

V and J are TRBV6-5 and TRBJ2-7; 11 bases line up with TRBD1. CDR1 is MNHEY, CDR2 SVGAGI, per germline. The CDR3 totals 15 residues. The J segment lost 5 bases and the V segment lost 6 bases, leaving 9 bases of the junction unmatched. CDR3 in amino acids: CASRGDRGKTNEQYF. As DNA, the CDR3 is TGTGCCAGCAGGGGGGACAGGGGGAAAACCAACGAGCAGTACTTC.

This chain joins TRBV18 and TRBJ1-1, with D possibly matching TRBD1 (5 bases). The CDR3 runs to 15 residues. Germline V gives CDR1 KGHSH, CDR2 LQKENI. Trimming took 3 bases from V and 3 from J, leaving 14 bases between them. This chain's CDR3 is CASSPGAGQDTEAFF. The CDR3 DNA reads TGTGCCAGCTCACCTGGGGCAGGGCAGGACACTGAAGCTTTCTTT.

V usage is TRBV29-1 and J usage is TRBJ1-1, with 7 nucleotides matching TRBD1. This CDR3 comprises 12 residues. The germline gives CDR1 SQVTM, CDR2 ANQGSEA. Trimming cost V 8 bases and J 6 bases; bases outside gene matches: 9. CDR3 loop: CSTKQGQPEAFF. DNA for the CDR3: TGCAGCACGAAACAGGGACAGCCTGAAGCTTTCTTT. The whole variable domain, remainder taken from reference TRBV29-1 and TRBJ1-1, is SAVISQKPSRDICQRGTSLTIQCQVDSQVTMMFWYRQQPGQSLTLIATANQGSEATYESGFVIDKFPISRPNLTFSTLTVSNMSPEDSSIYLCSTKQGQPEAFFGQGTRLTVV.

The chain joins TRBV6-1 to TRBJ2-3, with D perhaps TRBD2 (7 bases). The CDR3 is made up of 15 amino acids. The V gene's germline CDR1 is MNHNS and CDR2 SASEGT. V was trimmed by 7 bases and J by 2 bases, leaving 16 bases between them. CDR3 DNA: TGTGCCAGCACCATGGGGCGGGGGCACACAGATACGCAGTATTTT. This encodes CASTMGRGHTDTQYF.

J is TRBJ2-5 and V is TRBV9, with TRBD1 as a possible D gene (5 bases). Germline V lookup: CDR1 SGDLS, CDR2 YYNGEE. The CDR3 has 14 amino acids. Deletions cut 0 bases from V and 1 base from J, with 7 bases between. CDR3 amino acids: CASSVGGAQETQYF. In DNA, the CDR3 is TGTGCCAGCAGCGTAGGTGGGGCCCAAGAGACCCAGTACTTC.

This clone was detected a few times. The DNA for the CDR3 is TGTGCCAGCAGTTTCTCGGACAGGGGATCCCTCGGAGCTTTCTTT. This sequence encodes CASSFSDRGSLGAFF. This sequence joins TRBV28 and TRBJ1-1; 9 nucleotides match TRBD1. Losses at the gene ends were 3 bases for V and 10 bases for J; bases not matched to a gene: 12. CDR3 size: 15 residues. Germline loops: CDR1 MDHEN, CDR2 SYDVKM.

The genes are TRBV6-5 and TRBJ1-1; possible D gene TRBD1, 6 bases. CDR3 length equals 13 residues. In germline, CDR1 is MNHEY, CDR2 SVGAGI. V was shortened by 6 bases and J by 1 base, with 9 bases between the two germline ends. CDR3 loop: CASRLQGNTEAFF. The CDR3 DNA sequence: TGTGCCAGCAGGCTACAGGGGAACACTGAAGCTTTCTTT.

CDR3 bases: TGTGCCTGGAGTTTAACTAGCCCAGAGACCCAGTACTTC. Its translation is CAWSLTSPETQYF. The V gene is TRBV30, the J gene TRBJ2-5; possible D gene TRBD2, 6 bases. Germline-derived CDR1 and CDR2 are GTSNPN and SVGIG (reference sequence). Trimming left V 2 bases short and J 4 bases short, with 11 bases between. There are 13 residues in the CDR3.

The chain recombines TRBV6-1 with TRBJ2-7; perhaps TRBD1 as D (6 bases). Germline V gene data show CDR1 as MNHNS and CDR2 as SASEGT. The CDR3 covers 14 residues. V dropped 1 base and J dropped 3 bases, with 10 bases sitting between them. In nucleotides, the CDR3 is TGTGCCAGCAGTGAAGTAGGCAGGGGCTACGAGCAGTACTTC. It yields the protein CASSEVGRGYEQYF.

The chain has TRBV28 and TRBJ1-5; D unresolved. Germline V gene lookup returns CDR1 MDHEN and CDR2 SYDVKM. Trimming pared 2 bases from V and 4 bases from J, leaving 18 bases between. The CDR3 consists of 17 residues. This CDR3 is CASSLALPVQINQPQHF. DNA for the CDR3: TGTGCCAGCAGTTTAGCTTTACCGGTACAGATAAATCAGCCCCAGCATTTT.

The chain uses TRBV6-5 and TRBJ1-4, with a possible D match to TRBD1 (5 bases). The germline V gene encodes CDR1 MNHEY and CDR2 SVGAGI. CDR3 size: 14 residues. V gave up 0 bases and J gave up 7 bases, with 9 bases separating them. The CDR3 here is CASSYSPGLEKLFF. The CDR3, as DNA: TGTGCCAGCAGTTACTCGCCAGGGCTTGAAAAACTGTTTTTT.

This chain uses TRBV2 with TRBJ1-1; D is ambiguous. V was shortened by 2 bases and J by 1 base, with 11 bases between the two germline ends. The CDR3 extends over 15 amino acids. CDR1 and CDR2 (germline): SNHLY, FYNNEI. CDR3 coding DNA: TGTGCCAGCAGTGAAAGGAGGGAACCGAACACTGAAGCTTTCTTT. Residues: CASSERREPNTEAFF.